This T cell receptor beta chain originates from a study of Ad26.COV2.S vaccination and SARS-CoV-2 variants. Study summary: Donor got 5x10^10 or 1x10^11 viral particles of Ad26.COV2.S. General study results and limits: Vaccinees reportedly had broad spike-specific CD8+ and CD4+ T cell responses. Possibly, TCR breadth and depth analyses underestimated total T cell responses.

Assay: immunoSEQ multiplex PCR; the TCRdb copy retains only in-frame clones and omits some. The data contain 350,000 to 500,000 clones, about 93% of them singletons. As regards this clone: Its antigen is as yet unknown.

The ends were cut back, 6 bases at V and 3 bases at J, with 21 bases in the middle. Germline V CDR1 and CDR2: KGHSH, LQKENI. CDR3 size: 16 residues. The treatment is: about 20 received Ad26.COV2.S at low or high dose, single or two shots; about 5 received placebo; per-sample allocation not given. Sampling took place 63 days after the first vaccine or placebo injection. This chain links TRBV18 with TRBJ2-7; tentatively, D is TRBD1 or TRBD2 (5 bases each). The sample was peripheral blood, taken in a trial of Ad26.COV2.S vaccine versus placebo. This TCR derives from a person aged 18 to 65 who received the Ad26.COV2.S COVID-19 vaccine or a placebo. Written as DNA, the CDR3 is TGTGCCAGCTCGGCGTCCGGGACGCACAGATACTACGAGCAGTACTTC. Amino acids: CASSASGTHRYYEQYF.